The clone carrying this TCR beta chain is a singleton in its sample. Its antigen is unidentified. This entry comes from a study of CD8 T cells in ankylosing spondylitis. Study conclusions and caveats: In ankylosing spondylitis blood, a motif of fewer than 10 highly homologous TCR beta variants appeared characteristic.

5'-RACE, quantitative and with molecular barcodes, yielded the TCR beta libraries. TCRdb independently ran MiXCR on the 5' RACE reads; one entry per CDR3 protein. The sample has 500,000 to 550,000 distinct CDR3 sequences, 12% seen once. The CDR3 consists of 17 residues. V lost 0 bases, J lost 9 bases, and 13 bases stayed unmatched. Germline V gene lookup returns CDR1 DFQATT and CDR2 SNEGSKA (reference sequence). Sequencing was performed on blood, either unsorted or a sorted T cell fraction (not recorded which). The source is a male donor with ankylosing spondylitis. This chain joins TRBV20-1 and TRBJ2-1, with 11 bases identical to TRBD2. The CDR3 DNA reads as TGCAGTGCTAGAGATCCTTCAGCCCTAGCGGGGGGCGGTGAGCAGTTCTTC. Its translation: CSARDPSALAGGGEQFF.